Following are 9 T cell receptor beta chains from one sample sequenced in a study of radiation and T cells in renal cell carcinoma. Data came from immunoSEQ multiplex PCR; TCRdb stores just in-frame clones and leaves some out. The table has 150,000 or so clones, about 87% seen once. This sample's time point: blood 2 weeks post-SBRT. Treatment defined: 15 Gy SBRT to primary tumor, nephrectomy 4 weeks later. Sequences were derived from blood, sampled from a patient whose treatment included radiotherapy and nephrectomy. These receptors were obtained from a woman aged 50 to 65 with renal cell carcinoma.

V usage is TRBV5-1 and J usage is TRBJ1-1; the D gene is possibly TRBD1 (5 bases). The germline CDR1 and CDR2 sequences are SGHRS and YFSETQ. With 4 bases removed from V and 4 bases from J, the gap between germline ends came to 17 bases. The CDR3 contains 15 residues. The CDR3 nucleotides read TGCGCCAGCAGCGGAGAGACAGCGAGGGGCACTGAAGCTTTCTTT. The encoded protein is CASSGETARGTEAFF.

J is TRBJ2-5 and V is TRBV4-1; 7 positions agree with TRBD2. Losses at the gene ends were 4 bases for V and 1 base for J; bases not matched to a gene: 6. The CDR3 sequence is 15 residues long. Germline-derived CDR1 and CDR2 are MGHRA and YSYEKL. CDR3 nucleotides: TGCGCCAGCAGCCGACTAGCCGATGGCCAAGAGACCCAGTACTTC. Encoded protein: CASSRLADGQETQYF.

The CDR3 protein is CASSLDQQQQETQYF. DNA for the CDR3: TGTGCCAGCAGCTTAGATCAGCAACAGCAAGAGACCCAGTACTTC. This sequence joins TRBV7-2 and TRBJ2-5; D gene uncertain. This CDR3 spans 15 amino acids. V lost 1 base and J 2 bases, leaving 11 bases between the germline ends. Germline CDR1 reads SGHTA; CDR2 reads FQGNSA.

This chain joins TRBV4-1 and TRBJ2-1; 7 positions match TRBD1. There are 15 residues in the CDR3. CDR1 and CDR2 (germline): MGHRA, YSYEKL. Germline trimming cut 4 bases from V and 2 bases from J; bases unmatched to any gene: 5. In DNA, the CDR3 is TGCGCCAGCAGCCCCGACAGGGACCCCTACAATGAGCAGTTCTTC. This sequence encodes CASSPDRDPYNEQFF.

This CDR3 is CASSYSGGKETQYF. The DNA for the CDR3 is TGCGCCAGCAGCTATAGCGGGGGAAAAGAGACCCAGTACTTC. The V gene is TRBV5-1, the J gene TRBJ2-5, with 9 positions matching TRBD2. V lost 3 bases, J lost 3 bases, and 3 bases stayed unmatched. This CDR3 has 14 residues. Germline-derived CDR1 and CDR2 are SGHRS and YFSETQ.

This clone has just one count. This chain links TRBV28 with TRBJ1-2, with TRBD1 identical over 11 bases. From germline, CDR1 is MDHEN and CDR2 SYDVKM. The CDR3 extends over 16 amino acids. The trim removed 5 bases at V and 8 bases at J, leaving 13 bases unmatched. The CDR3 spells CASSLYPGQGVVGYTF. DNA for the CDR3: TGTGCCAGCAGTCTCTACCCGGGACAGGGGGTGGTAGGCTACACCTTC.

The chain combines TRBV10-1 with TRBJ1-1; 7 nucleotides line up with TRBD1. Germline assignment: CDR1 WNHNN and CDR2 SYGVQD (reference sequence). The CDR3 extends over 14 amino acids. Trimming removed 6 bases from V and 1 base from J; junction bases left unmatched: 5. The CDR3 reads CASREGQRNTEAFF. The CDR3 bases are TGCGCCAGCAGGGAGGGACAGAGGAACACTGAAGCTTTCTTT.

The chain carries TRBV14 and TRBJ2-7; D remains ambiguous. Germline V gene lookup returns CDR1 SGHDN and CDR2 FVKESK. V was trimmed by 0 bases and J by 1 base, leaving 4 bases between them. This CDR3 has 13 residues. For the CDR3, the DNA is TGTGCCAGCAGCCAAGACGGGTCCTACGAGCAGTACTTC. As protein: CASSQDGSYEQYF.

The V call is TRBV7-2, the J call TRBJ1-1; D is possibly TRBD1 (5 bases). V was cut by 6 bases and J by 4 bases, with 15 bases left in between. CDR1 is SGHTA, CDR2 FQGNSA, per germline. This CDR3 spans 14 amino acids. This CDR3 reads CASSDSWGLTEAFF. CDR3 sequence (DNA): TGTGCCAGCAGTGACAGCTGGGGCCTCACTGAAGCTTTCTTT.